The clone carrying this TCR beta chain was seen a few times. At one end, the junction sequence differs from germline, possibly due to a read error. This sample is drawn from a study of blood T cells in healthy people across ages. Germline lookup yields CDR1 LGHNA and CDR2 YSLEER. The CDR3 extends over 16 amino acids. Primed by a sample-barcoded 5' primer and a J-beta primer mix, a second PCR proceeded for about 7 to 11 cycles. TCRdb re-derived calls from the 5' RACE reads in MiXCR, one entry per CDR3 protein. The table shows some 760,000 distinct CDR3 sequences, with 20% to 25% occurring only once. These data were also filed under a second study, of T cells of mothers and their children.

V gene TRBV4-3 combines with J gene TRBJ1-2, with TRBD1 identical over 7 bases. This receptor was taken from a boy aged 5-17 years in good health. Sequences were obtained from blood. The CDR3 sequence is CAGSQGTGQENYGYTF. CDR3 nucleotides: TGCGCCGGCAGCCAGGGAACAGGACAGGAAAACTATGGCTACACCTTC.